Below are 24 T cell receptor beta chains sequenced from a single sample in a study of technical replicates of blood from a handful of donors. The table came from immunoSEQ multiplex PCR; TCRdb's copy has only in-frame clones and leaves some out. The sample gives about 84,000 clones, roughly 98% of which show up once; approximately 0.14% is in the top ten. The sample consisted of T cells isolated from PBMCs. The receptors come from a human donor in good health.

This chain connects TRBV27 to TRBJ2-5; the D gene is possibly TRBD1 (5 bases). This CDR3 contains 16 residues. CDR1 MNHEY and CDR2 SMNVEV come from the germline V gene (reference sequence). The V end lost 2 bases, the J end lost 2 bases, and 15 bases lay between the germline ends. CDR3 region: CASSLKGRLRQETQYF. DNA for the CDR3: TGTGCCAGCAGTTTAAAGGGGCGACTGAGACAAGAGACCCAGTACTTC.

This rearrangement joins TRBV6-5 to TRBJ1-1; possibly TRBD1 for D (6 bases). The CDR3 extends over 12 amino acids. V lost 6 bases to trimming and J lost 4 bases, with 9 bases between them. Germline lookup yields CDR1 MNHEY and CDR2 SVGAGI. CDR3: CASRGQSTEAFF. CDR3 nucleotide sequence: TGTGCCAGCAGAGGACAGAGCACTGAAGCTTTCTTT.

In DNA form, the CDR3 reads TGTGCCAGCAGTTTGGGACTTCTCTCCTACGAGCAGTACTTC. This sequence encodes CASSLGLLSYEQYF. The chain employs TRBV6-5 and TRBJ2-7, with D possibly TRBD2 on 6 matching bases. The germline V gene has CDR1 MNHEY and CDR2 SVGAGI. This CDR3 spans 14 amino acids. Trimming cost V 4 bases and J 0 bases, with 10 bases left between them.

This chain links TRBV2 with TRBJ1-2; maybe TRBD1 (6 bases). The V gene lost 6 bases and the J gene lost 6 bases, with 20 bases spanning the gap. Per the germline V gene, CDR1 is SNHLY and CDR2 is FYNNEI. This CDR3 contains 15 residues. CDR3 amino acids: CASSEPLDRRHGYTF. CDR3 bases: TGTGCCAGCAGCGAGCCCCTCGACAGGCGCCATGGCTACACCTTC.

The rearrangement links TRBV7-9 to TRBJ1-2; D is ambiguous. The V end was cut by 0 bases, the J end by 2 bases, with 4 bases between. The CDR3 covers 13 residues. In germline, CDR1 is SEHNR, CDR2 FQNEAQ (reference sequence). CDR3 protein: CASSLAGNYGYTF. As DNA, the CDR3 is TGTGCCAGCAGCTTAGCCGGGAACTATGGCTACACCTTC.

CDR3: CASSPTQYGYTF. The CDR3, as DNA: TGTGCCAGCAGTCCTACCCAATATGGCTACACCTTC. V gene TRBV28 combines with J gene TRBJ1-2; D remains ambiguous. CDR1 MDHEN and CDR2 SYDVKM come from the germline V gene. CDR3 length: 12 amino acids. Between the trimmed V and J ends, which lost 5 bases and 5 bases, there was a span of 9 bases.

CDR3 DNA: TGTGCCAGCAGCGTGAGACAGGGCTCCTACGAGCAGTACTTC. It translates to CASSVRQGSYEQYF. The chain recombines TRBV7-6 with TRBJ2-7, with TRBD1 matching over 7 bases. The CDR3 covers 14 residues. Losses at the gene ends were 5 bases for V and 0 bases for J; bases not matched to a gene: 4. CDR1 is SGHVS, CDR2 FNYEAQ, per germline.

The gene calls are TRBV9 and TRBJ2-7; 7 positions match TRBD2. The CDR3 consists of 16 residues. Trimming at V came to 0 bases and at J to 3 bases, leaving 9 bases not matched to a gene. CDR1 and CDR2 (germline): SGDLS, YYNGEE. The CDR3 nucleotides are TGTGCCAGCAGCGTAGGGTCTGGGGGGGGGTTCTACGAGCAGTACTTC. Protein product: CASSVGSGGGFYEQYF.

V is TRBV5-1 and J is TRBJ2-7, with D perhaps TRBD1 (6 bases). Trimming removed 5 bases from V and 0 bases from J, with 15 bases in between. The CDR3 totals 15 residues. Looked up from germline, CDR1 is SGHRS and CDR2 is YFSETQ. In nucleotides, the CDR3 is TGCGCCAGCAGGCCGTGGGACACTGACTCCTACGAGCAGTACTTC. It codes for CASRPWDTDSYEQYF.

The chain is built from TRBV25-1 and TRBJ2-1; tentative D call: TRBD2 (6 bases). Germline V lookup: CDR1 MGHDK, CDR2 SYGVNS. With 5 bases removed from V and 5 bases from J, the gap between germline ends came to 16 bases. The CDR3 is 15 residues long. The CDR3 bases are TGTGCCAGCAGTCCTCCAAAGCGGGCACACAATGAGCAGTTCTTC. Protein sequence: CASSPPKRAHNEQFF.

The chain uses TRBV30 and TRBJ2-5, with D uncertain. The CDR3 extends over 15 amino acids. The V end was cut by 3 bases, the J end by 1 base, with 15 bases between. Germline V gene sequence: CDR1 GTSNPN, CDR2 SVGIG (reference sequence). The CDR3 region is CAWSPGGPLQETQYF. The CDR3, as DNA: TGTGCCTGGAGCCCAGGTGGCCCCCTCCAAGAGACCCAGTACTTC.

The rearrangement links TRBV9 to TRBJ2-3, with 9 bases fitting TRBD2. The CDR3 is made up of 17 amino acids. Germline V CDR1 and CDR2: SGDLS, YYNGEE. Trimming took 3 bases from V and 3 from J; bases not matched to a gene: 11. The CDR3 protein is CASSEGLSSGGTDTQYF. In DNA, the CDR3 is TGTGCCAGCAGCGAGGGTCTTTCCAGCGGGGGGACAGATACGCAGTATTTT.

The genes are TRBV21-1 and TRBJ2-5; the table's D call, TRBD1, was not checked against the DNA. TRBV21-1 is classified as a pseudogene. CDR3 length: 15 amino acids. In DNA form, the CDR3 reads TGTGCCAGCAGCAAGGAGGGACAGCCTGAAGAGACCCAGTACTTC. This codes for CASSKEGQPEETQYF.

V and J are TRBV27 and TRBJ1-1, with 7 nucleotides matching TRBD1. This CDR3 is 14 amino acids long. Trimming at V came to 2 bases and at J to 4 bases, leaving 4 bases not matched to a gene. Germline V gene lookup returns CDR1 MNHEY and CDR2 SMNVEV (reference sequence). The CDR3 nucleotides read TGTGCCAGCAGTTTACAAGGGGGCGGCACTGAAGCTTTCTTT. It codes for CASSLQGGGTEAFF.

The chain employs TRBV5-4 and TRBJ2-1; 9 bases are shared with TRBD2. V lost 0 bases and J lost 7; bases outside the gene matches: 5. The germline V gene encodes CDR1 SGHNT and CDR2 YYREEE (reference sequence). CDR3 length: 15 residues. This CDR3 reads CASSLGLAEINEQFF. The CDR3 coding sequence is TGTGCCAGCAGCTTGGGACTAGCGGAAATAAATGAGCAGTTCTTC. Using reference TRBV5-4 and TRBJ2-1 for the parts outside the CDR3, the full variable domain is ETGVTQSPTHLIKTRGQQVTLRCSSQSGHNTVSWYQQALGQGPQFIFQYYREEENGRGNFPPRFSGLQFPNYSSELNVNALELDDSALYLCASSLGLAEINEQFFGPGTRLTVL.

CDR3 DNA: TGTGCCAGCAAGACAGCGGGGGGTTATGGGGAGACCCAGTACTTC. It encodes CASKTAGGYGETQYF. The chain recombines TRBV7-9 with TRBJ2-5, with 9 bases identical to TRBD2. J lost 5 bases, V lost 7 bases, and 11 bases had no gene match. The germline CDR1 and CDR2 sequences are SEHNR and FQNEAQ (reference sequence). The CDR3 consists of 15 residues.

The chain carries TRBV11-2 and TRBJ1-2; weak D call: TRBD1 (6 bases). The CDR3 has 13 residues. The V gene's germline CDR1 is SGHAT and CDR2 FQNNGV. Trimming took 6 bases from V and 4 from J, leaving 12 bases between them. CDR3 sequence: CASSRDTSYGYTF. CDR3 nucleotides: TGTGCCAGCAGTCGGGACACCAGCTATGGCTACACCTTC.

The chain combines TRBV12-5 with TRBJ2-5; maybe TRBD1 (6 bases). The V and J ends lost 0 bases and 4 bases respectively, with 15 bases between them. The CDR3 has 16 residues. The germline V gene has CDR1 LGHNT and CDR2 FRNRAP. The CDR3: CASGLVLTGSGETQYF. CDR3 in DNA: TGTGCTAGTGGTTTGGTCCTTACAGGGAGTGGAGAGACCCAGTACTTC. Together with reference TRBV12-5 and TRBJ2-5, the CDR3 gives the full variable domain: DARVTQTPRHKVTEMGQEVTMRCQPILGHNTVFWYRQTMMQGLELLAYFRNRAPLDDSGMPKDRFSAEMPDATLATLKIQPSEPRDSAVYFCASGLVLTGSGETQYFGPGTRLLVL.

The rearrangement joins TRBV5-1 to TRBJ1-1, with a tentative D call TRBD1 (5 bases). V was pared by 1 base and J by 5 bases, with 21 bases between. The CDR3 runs to 17 residues. Germline V gene data show CDR1 as SGHRS and CDR2 as YFSETQ. DNA of the CDR3: TGCGCCAGCAGCTTGTTCCCCCGGCAGGGTCTATGGACTGAAGCTTTCTTT. Residues: CASSLFPRQGLWTEAFF.

The chain uses TRBV5-6 and TRBJ1-6; 8 bases match TRBD1. This CDR3 spans 14 amino acids. Looked up from germline, CDR1 is SGHDT and CDR2 is YYEEEE. With 3 bases clipped from V and 7 bases from J, the junction kept 3 bases outside the gene matches. CDR3 sequence reads: CASSSTGANSPLHF. The CDR3 DNA follows: TGTGCCAGCAGCTCGACAGGGGCAAATTCACCCCTCCACTTT. Combining the CDR3 with reference TRBV5-6 and TRBJ1-6 gives the whole variable domain DAGVTQSPTHLIKTRGQQVTLRCSPKSGHDTVSWYQQALGQGPQFIFQYYEEEERQRGNFPDRFSGHQFPNYSSELNVNALLLGDSALYLCASSSTGANSPLHFGNGTRLTVT.

The V call is TRBV29-1, the J call TRBJ1-1; D unresolved. Germline V CDR1 and CDR2: SQVTM, ANQGSEA. The CDR3 is made up of 12 amino acids. V lost 4 bases and J 1 base, leaving 7 bases between the germline ends. The CDR3 sequence is CSVGSGNTEAFF. The CDR3 DNA sequence: TGCAGCGTTGGGTCCGGGAACACTGAAGCTTTCTTT.

The CDR3 DNA is TGTGCCTGGAGTTACGGGGGGAGCTATGGCTACACCTTC. It is translated as CAWSYGGSYGYTF. V and J are TRBV30 and TRBJ1-2, with D perhaps matching TRBD1 (5 bases). Germline V gene lookup returns CDR1 GTSNPN and CDR2 SVGIG (reference sequence). The CDR3 extends over 13 amino acids. V was shortened by 2 bases and J by 4 bases, with 11 bases between the two germline ends.

The J gene is TRBJ2-2, the V gene TRBV2; D is ambiguous. Trimming left V 8 bases short and J 2 bases short, with 9 bases between. Germline values: CDR1 SNHLY, CDR2 FYNNEI. The CDR3 spans 13 residues. The CDR3 DNA reads as TGTGCCAGCCGCACCACTAACACCGGGGAGCTGTTTTTT. Its translation is CASRTTNTGELFF.

The V gene is TRBV11-3, the J gene TRBJ2-3, with TRBD1 matching over 8 bases. V lost 0 bases to trimming and J lost 4 bases; unmatched junction nucleotides: 6. The CDR3 is made up of 16 amino acids. CDR1 is SGHNT and CDR2 is YENEEA in the germline V gene. CDR3 DNA sequence: TGTGCCAGCAGCTTAGAAGGGGACAGGAGGGCAGATACGCAGTATTTT. Amino acids: CASSLEGDRRADTQYF.